A selection of T cell receptor beta chains follows, all from one sample in a study of T cell responses to AZD1222 COVID-19 vaccine. Repertoires were generated with immunoSEQ multiplex PCR, while TCRdb's copy carries only in-frame clones and drops some. The table records around 160,000 clones, 75% to 90% of them present only once. The sequences come from peripheral blood, collected on day 0 of MenACWY control vaccination. These TCRs come from an adult in good health. The CDR3 runs from the conserved cysteine through the conserved F or W. The D gene is left open where the match is weak. The listing skips clone size in some rows; elsewhere it reads once, few, many or a size class.

D gene: NA; clone size: NA; J gene: TRBJ2-3; V gene: TRBV18; CDR3 protein: CASSPGYRGGEDTQYF; CDR3 DNA: TGTGCCAGCTCACCGGGCTACAGGGGAGGAGAAGATACGCAGTATTTT
D gene: NA; clone size: NA; J gene: TRBJ2-1; V gene: TRBV27; CDR3 protein: CASSFLGYNEQFF; CDR3 DNA: TGTGCCAGCAGTTTCCTAGGGTACAATGAGCAGTTCTTC
D gene: TRBD1; clone size: NA; J gene: TRBJ1-6; V gene: TRBV5-1; CDR3 protein: CASRQGENSPLHF; CDR3 DNA: TGCGCCAGCAGACAGGGGGAAAATTCACCCCTCCACTTT
D gene: TRBD1; clone size: NA; J gene: TRBJ1-1; V gene: TRBV5-1; CDR3 protein: CASSLATTGGTEAFF; CDR3 DNA: TGCGCCAGCAGCTTGGCCACGACAGGGGGAACTGAAGCTTTCTTT
D gene: TRBD2; clone size: NA; J gene: TRBJ2-2; V gene: TRBV12-3/TRBV12-4; CDR3 protein: CASRTGGAGELFF; CDR3 DNA: TGTGCCAGCAGGACCGGGGGGGCCGGGGAGCTGTTTTTT
D gene: TRBD1; clone size: once; J gene: TRBJ1-4; V gene: TRBV3-1/TRBV3-2; CDR3 protein: CASRRTGAEEKLFF; CDR3 DNA: TGTGCCAGCAGACGTACAGGGGCCGAGGAAAAACTGTTTTTT
D gene: NA; clone size: NA; J gene: TRBJ1-2; V gene: TRBV5-4; CDR3 protein: CASSPFVSDVPAYGYTF; CDR3 DNA: TGTGCCAGCAGCCCATTCGTATCGGACGTGCCAGCTTATGGCTACACCTTC
D gene: TRBD1; clone size: NA; J gene: TRBJ1-1; V gene: TRBV30; CDR3 protein: CARQGTGVNTEAFF; CDR3 DNA: TGTGCCCGGCAGGGGACAGGGGTGAACACTGAAGCTTTCTTT
D gene: NA; clone size: NA; J gene: TRBJ1-3; V gene: TRBV14; CDR3 protein: CASSDRSGNTIYF; CDR3 DNA: TGTGCCAGCAGTGACCGTTCTGGAAACACCATATATTTT
D gene: NA; clone size: once; J gene: TRBJ2-4; V gene: TRBV2; CDR3 protein: CASSRLDIQYF; CDR3 DNA: TGTGCCAGCAGTCGGTTGGACATTCAGTACTTC
D gene: NA; clone size: few; J gene: TRBJ2-2; V gene: TRBV10-2; CDR3 protein: CATTENILAGELFF; CDR3 DNA: TGCGCCACAACAGAAAACATACTCGCCGGGGAGCTGTTTTTT
D gene: TRBD1; clone size: NA; J gene: TRBJ1-4; V gene: TRBV19; CDR3 protein: CASRTGPSNEKLFF; CDR3 DNA: TGTGCCAGCAGGACAGGGCCCTCTAATGAAAAACTGTTTTTT
D gene: NA; clone size: NA; J gene: TRBJ1-1; V gene: TRBV7-9; CDR3 protein: CASNVAAVSEAFF; CDR3 DNA: TGTGCCAGCAACGTGGCGGCGGTTTCTGAAGCTTTCTTT
D gene: NA; clone size: NA; J gene: TRBJ1-2; V gene: TRBV24-1; CDR3 protein: CATSDFSVNYGYTF; CDR3 DNA: TGTGCCACCAGTGATTTCTCCGTTAACTATGGCTACACCTTC
D gene: TRBD1; clone size: NA; J gene: TRBJ2-1; V gene: TRBV19; CDR3 protein: CASSPSRDRSYNEQFF; CDR3 DNA: TGTGCCAGTAGTCCATCCCGGGACAGATCCTACAATGAGCAGTTCTTC
D gene: NA; clone size: NA; J gene: TRBJ1-3; V gene: TRBV5-5; CDR3 protein: CASSLRGADSGNTIYF; CDR3 DNA: TGTGCCAGCAGCTTGCGGGGGGCCGACTCTGGAAACACCATATATTTT
D gene: NA; clone size: NA; J gene: TRBJ1-2; V gene: TRBV3-1/TRBV3-2; CDR3 protein: CASRQTTGQRGGYTF; CDR3 DNA: TGTGCCAGCAGACAGACGACAGGACAACGAGGTGGCTACACCTTC
D gene: NA; clone size: NA; J gene: TRBJ1-1; V gene: TRBV11-2; CDR3 protein: CASSWDPGNTEAFF; CDR3 DNA: TGTGCCAGCAGCTGGGATCCGGGGAACACTGAAGCTTTCTTT
D gene: NA; clone size: NA; J gene: TRBJ1-1; V gene: TRBV28; CDR3 protein: CASSPIGQYGKFEAFF; CDR3 DNA: TGTGCCAGCAGTCCTATCGGACAGTACGGGAAGTTTGAAGCTTTCTTT
D gene: TRBD1; clone size: NA; J gene: TRBJ1-6; V gene: TRBV15; CDR3 protein: CATSRGQGASNSPLHF; CDR3 DNA: TGTGCCACCAGCAGAGGACAGGGAGCAAGTAACTCACCCCTCCACTTT
D gene: NA; clone size: NA; J gene: TRBJ2-7; V gene: TRBV10-1; CDR3 protein: CASSETTGRYEQYF; CDR3 DNA: TGCGCCAGCAGTGAAACGACGGGGAGATACGAGCAGTACTTC
D gene: TRBD1; clone size: NA; J gene: TRBJ1-6; V gene: TRBV6-1; CDR3 protein: CASSDRDSYSSPLHF; CDR3 DNA: TGTGCCAGCAGTGACCGGGACAGCTATTCCTCACCCCTCCACTTT